The next 32 T cell receptor beta chains were all read from a single sample in a study of cytomegalovirus exposure and HLA in healthy donors. With 60 Vbeta and 13 Jbeta primers, the PCR was carried out. Sequencing used immunoSEQ multiplex PCR; TCRdb keeps in-frame clones, though not all of them. The sample has some 78,000 clones, 75% to 85% seen once. The sample taken for sequencing was PBMCs. These receptors came from a man aged 45-60 years in good health and CMV-seropositive.

The J gene is TRBJ1-1, the V gene TRBV6-1, with unresolved D. Germline V gives CDR1 MNHNS, CDR2 SASEGT. The CDR3 spans 12 residues. V shed 5 bases and J shed 9 bases, with 13 bases lying between them. Here the CDR3 reads CASSQVSGKAFF. CDR3 in DNA: TGTGCCAGCAGTCAAGTTTCGGGGAAAGCTTTCTTT.

This chain connects TRBV11-2 to TRBJ2-7, with TRBD2 as a possible D gene (6 bases). The germline V and J ends were trimmed by 5 bases and 4 bases, with 18 bases remaining between them. The CDR3 contains 15 residues. Germline CDR1 SGHAT, CDR2 FQNNGV. The CDR3, as DNA: TGTGCCAGCAGCCCCCCTTGGGCGGGGAAGTACGAGCAGTACTTC. Its protein product is CASSPPWAGKYEQYF.

The chain is built from TRBV11-3 and TRBJ1-1, with a tentative D call TRBD1 (6 bases). There are 14 residues in the CDR3. The germline V gene encodes CDR1 SGHNT and CDR2 YENEEA. Trimming removed 8 bases from V and 2 bases from J, with 15 bases in between. The CDR3 loop is CASAIQGDNTEAFF. Here the CDR3 DNA reads TGTGCCAGCGCTATACAGGGTGATAACACTGAAGCTTTCTTT.

This clone showed up just a few times. This chain links TRBV4-1 with TRBJ2-1; D gene unclear. Germline values: CDR1 MGHRA, CDR2 YSYEKL. V shed 1 base and J shed 0 bases, with 7 bases lying between them. The CDR3 consists of 15 residues. CDR3 nucleotide sequence: TGCGCCAGCAGCCAAGGACTTGGCTCCTACAATGAGCAGTTCTTC. As protein: CASSQGLGSYNEQFF.

The chain has TRBV7-8 and TRBJ1-1; D uncertain. Germline-derived CDR1 and CDR2 are SGHVS and FQNEAQ. Trimming removed 3 bases from V and 1 base from J, with 9 bases in between. There are 14 residues in the CDR3. The CDR3 here is CASSLRSGNTEAFF. Written as DNA, the CDR3 is TGTGCCAGCAGCTTGAGGTCTGGGAACACTGAAGCTTTCTTT.

This CDR3 reads CASSLARTGSIHTLNTEAFF. CDR3 DNA: TGTGCCAGCAGCTTAGCCCGGACAGGGTCAATTCATACCCTGAACACTGAAGCTTTCTTT. This chain uses TRBV7-2 with TRBJ1-1; 8 bases align to TRBD1. J was trimmed by 0 bases and V by 0 bases; bases with no gene match: 15. This CDR3 is 20 amino acids long. CDR1 is SGHTA and CDR2 is FQGNSA in the germline V gene.

J is TRBJ1-3 and V is TRBV10-1; D is ambiguous. Germline V CDR1 and CDR2: WNHNN, SYGVQD (reference sequence). This CDR3 has 15 amino acids. The V end was cut by 5 bases, the J end by 3 bases, with 14 bases between. In DNA form, the CDR3 reads TGCGCCAGCAGTCCACGGTGGTTGGTTGGAAACACCATATATTTT. This translates into CASSPRWLVGNTIYF.

The chain joins TRBV12-5 to TRBJ2-1; 7 bases are a match to TRBD2. Germline assignment: CDR1 LGHNT and CDR2 FRNRAP. With 6 bases clipped from V and 12 bases from J, the junction kept 17 bases outside the gene matches. CDR3 length: 15 residues. The CDR3 loop reads CASGTPGTTHARQFF. The CDR3, as DNA: TGTGCTAGTGGCACCCCCGGGACTACCCACGCGCGGCAGTTCTTC.

The chain uses TRBV7-2 and TRBJ2-1; D unresolved. Germline V gene lookup returns CDR1 SGHTA and CDR2 FQGNSA. Trimming pared 6 bases from V and 5 bases from J, leaving 17 bases between. The CDR3 covers 15 residues. The CDR3 sequence is CASSQGTNNDNEQFF. The CDR3 coding sequence is TGTGCCAGCAGTCAAGGCACTAACAATGACAATGAGCAGTTCTTC.

V usage is TRBV5-8 and J usage is TRBJ1-5; D is perhaps TRBD1 (6 bases). The CDR3 sequence is 15 residues long. Trimming cost V 7 bases and J 6 bases, with 20 bases left between them. CDR1 is SGHTS, CDR2 YDEGEE, per germline. CDR3 residues: CASGAGVEVGQPQHF. The CDR3, as DNA: TGTGCCAGCGGGGCAGGGGTTGAAGTCGGTCAGCCCCAGCATTTT.

In this sample, this clone turned up a few times. This rearrangement joins TRBV11-2 to TRBJ1-5; the D is unclear. This CDR3 has 13 residues. Germline V gene lookup returns CDR1 SGHAT and CDR2 FQNNGV. Trimming removed 1 base from V and 6 bases from J, with 7 bases in between. The CDR3 loop is CASSLAPSQPQHF. The CDR3 DNA reads as TGTGCCAGCAGCTTAGCCCCGAGTCAGCCCCAGCATTTT.

The rearrangement links TRBV6-1 to TRBJ1-2; perhaps TRBD1 as D (6 bases). Germline CDR1 and CDR2: MNHNS and SASEGT. The CDR3 contains 11 residues. Trimming pared 1 base from V and 12 bases from J, leaving 9 bases between. DNA of the CDR3: TGTGCCAGCAGTGAAGTGCCAGGGGACACCTTC. The encoded protein is CASSEVPGDTF.

This clone was recorded a few times. The V gene is TRBV5-1, the J gene TRBJ1-3; 11 nucleotides agree with TRBD1. The V segment lost 3 bases and the J segment 8 bases; nucleotides outside the gene matches: 4. Germline lookup yields CDR1 SGHRS and CDR2 YFSETQ. The CDR3 length is 14 residues. CDR3 amino acids: CASSYGTGGDTIYF. The CDR3 DNA is TGCGCCAGCAGCTATGGGACAGGGGGGGACACCATATATTTT.

The chain carries TRBV6-1 and TRBJ2-2; D is perhaps TRBD1 (5 bases). Trimming cost V 7 bases and J 6 bases, with 6 bases left between them. Germline CDR1 is MNHNS and CDR2 is SASEGT. CDR3 length: 11 amino acids. CDR3 nucleotides: TGTGCCAGCACCAGGGCCGGGGAGCTGTTTTTT. Its translation is CASTRAGELFF.

The rearrangement uses TRBV27 and TRBJ2-5; 12 nucleotides line up with TRBD2. Germline loops: CDR1 MNHEY, CDR2 SMNVEV (reference sequence). V shed 2 bases, J shed 5 bases, and the junction held 9 bases outside the gene matches. CDR3 length: 17 residues. CDR3 sequence: CASSLDSLAGGLETQYF. CDR3 coding DNA: TGTGCCAGCAGTTTAGACTCTCTAGCGGGAGGGTTGGAGACCCAGTACTTC.

This clone was detected only a few times. The chain employs TRBV6-6 and TRBJ1-5; D call uncertain. The CDR3 is 13 amino acids. Trimming took 6 bases from V and 3 from J, leaving 9 bases between them. Looked up from germline, CDR1 is MNHNY and CDR2 is SVGAGI (reference sequence). As DNA, the CDR3 is TGTGCCAGCAGAGCGGGGATCAATCAGCCCCAGCATTTT. It encodes CASRAGINQPQHF.

The genes are TRBV7-9 and TRBJ1-1, with TRBD1 matching 10 bases. CDR3 length equals 17 residues. The V gene end was trimmed by 6 bases and the J gene end by 0 bases; junction bases not matched to a gene: 10. The germline V gene has CDR1 SEHNR and CDR2 FQNEAQ (reference sequence). The DNA of the CDR3 is TGTGCCAGCAGTTCTAGCCCCGGGACAGGGGTGAACACTGAAGCTTTCTTT. Its translation: CASSSSPGTGVNTEAFF.

The V gene is TRBV7-6, the J gene TRBJ1-3; D is undetermined. The V gene's germline CDR1 is SGHVS and CDR2 FNYEAQ. V was cut by 5 bases and J by 3 bases, with 5 bases left in between. This CDR3 spans 12 amino acids. CDR3 region: CASSPVGNTIYF. CDR3 nucleotide sequence: TGTGCCAGCAGCCCGGTTGGAAACACCATATATTTT.

V is TRBV4-1 and J is TRBJ2-1, with TRBD2 matching over 8 bases. Trimming took 5 bases from V and 3 from J; bases not matched to a gene: 6. Germline loops: CDR1 MGHRA, CDR2 YSYEKL. The CDR3 is 15 residues long. CDR3 DNA sequence: TGCGCCAGCAGCGCAACTAGCGGCAGCTACAATGAGCAGTTCTTC. Translating gives CASSATSGSYNEQFF.

This clone appeared once. This chain joins TRBV6-1 and TRBJ2-7; 10 bases agree with TRBD1. After removal of 5 bases from V and 11 bases from J, the junction contained 9 bases not matched to a gene. The CDR3 sequence is 13 residues long. From germline, CDR1 is MNHNS and CDR2 SASEGT. CDR3 bases: TGTGCCAGCAGTAACGGACAGGGGGGCTCGAAGTACTTC. It translates to CASSNGQGGSKYF.

V gene TRBV5-4 combines with J gene TRBJ2-6; D unresolved. The CDR3 loop spans 16 amino acids. Germline V gives CDR1 SGHNT, CDR2 YYREEE (reference sequence). Trimming took 0 bases from V and 0 from J, leaving 7 bases between them. This CDR3 reads CASSLARSSGANVLTF. The CDR3 DNA reads as TGTGCCAGCAGCTTGGCTCGGAGCTCTGGGGCCAACGTCCTGACTTTC.

This chain links TRBV30 with TRBJ2-1; 15 positions agree with TRBD2. CDR1 and CDR2 (germline): GTSNPN, SVGIG (reference sequence). V shed 2 bases, J shed 12 bases, and the junction held 14 bases outside the gene matches. The CDR3 totals 17 residues. The CDR3 DNA reads as TGTGCCTGGAGTCCCTCCTTGGGACTAGCGGGAGGAGGGGGGCAGTTCTTC. Translating it yields CAWSPSLGLAGGGGQFF. The full variable domain, its missing parts supplied by reference TRBV30 and TRBJ2-1, is SQTIHQWPATLVQPVGSPLSLECTVEGTSNPNLYWYRQAAGRGLQLLFYSVGIGQISSEVPQNLSASRPQDRQFILSSKKLLLSDSGFYLCAWSPSLGLAGGGGQFFGPGTRLTVL.

This sequence joins TRBV6-5 and TRBJ2-3, with D hard to call. Per the germline V gene, CDR1 is MNHEY and CDR2 is SVGAGI. This CDR3 contains 10 residues. Trimming removed 7 bases from V and 5 bases from J, with 4 bases in between. CDR3 DNA: TGTGCCAGCAATCGAGATACGCAGTATTTT. Translated, it gives CASNRDTQYF.

This clone showed up just a few times. The genes are TRBV12-5 and TRBJ1-5; 8 nucleotides line up with TRBD1. Germline V gene data show CDR1 as LGHNT and CDR2 as FRNRAP. With 2 bases clipped from V and 3 bases from J, the junction kept 6 bases outside the gene matches. The CDR3 extends over 16 amino acids. The CDR3 is CASGLSRGQDNQPQHF. CDR3 DNA: TGTGCTAGTGGTTTGAGCAGGGGGCAGGACAATCAGCCCCAGCATTTT. The full variable domain, completed using reference TRBV12-5 and TRBJ1-5, is DARVTQTPRHKVTEMGQEVTMRCQPILGHNTVFWYRQTMMQGLELLAYFRNRAPLDDSGMPKDRFSAEMPDATLATLKIQPSEPRDSAVYFCASGLSRGQDNQPQHFGDGTRLSIL.

This clone appeared once. CDR3 sequence reads: CASSPGRGSAHEQYF. The CDR3 bases are TGCGCCAGCAGCCCCGGGCGCGGGTCGGCCCACGAGCAGTACTTC. The V and J genes are TRBV5-1 and TRBJ2-7, with D tentatively TRBD2 (5 bases). Germline V gives CDR1 SGHRS, CDR2 YFSETQ. The V and J ends lost 4 bases and 5 bases respectively, with 19 bases between them. CDR3 length: 15 residues. The full variable domain, with the rest looked up from reference TRBV5-1 and TRBJ2-7, is KAGVTQTPRYLIKTRGQQVTLSCSPISGHRSVSWYQQTPGQGLQFLFEYFSETQRNKGNFPGRFSGRQFSNSRSEMNVSTLELGDSALYLCASSPGRGSAHEQYFGPGTRLTVT.

The chain carries TRBV30 and TRBJ2-5; TRBD1 agrees at 9 bases. The last part of the DNA fits TRBJ2-7 better; the J call may be wrong. The CDR3 loop spans 12 amino acids. Per germline, CDR1 GTSNPN and CDR2 SVGIG (reference sequence). CDR3 loop: CAGMGQGGEQYF. Written as DNA, the CDR3 is TGTGCCGGGATGGGACAGGGAGGCGAGCAGTACTTC.

This clone turned up a few times. This chain connects TRBV18 to TRBJ2-1, with 11 nucleotides matching TRBD2. Looked up from germline, CDR1 is KGHSH and CDR2 is LQKENI. V shed 1 base, J shed 7 bases, and the junction held 3 bases outside the gene matches. The CDR3 has 15 residues. The CDR3 loop reads CASSPRLAGNNEQFF. DNA for the CDR3: TGTGCCAGCTCACCACGACTAGCGGGAAATAATGAGCAGTTCTTC. Filled out from reference TRBV18 and TRBJ2-1, the complete variable domain reads NAGVMQNPRHLVRRRGQEARLRCSPMKGHSHVYWYRQLPEEGLKFMVYLQKENIIDESGMPKERFSAEFPKEGPSILRIQQVVRGDSAAYFCASSPRLAGNNEQFFGPGTRLTVL.

The V gene is TRBV2, the J gene TRBJ2-2, with 9 bases matching TRBD1. V shed 6 bases, J shed 1 base, and the junction held 3 bases outside the gene matches. The length of the CDR3 is 15 residues. Germline V lookup: CDR1 SNHLY, CDR2 FYNNEI. CDR3 DNA: TGTGCCAGCAGAGCGACAGGGGGGAACACCGGGGAGCTGTTTTTT. Amino acids: CASRATGGNTGELFF.

The chain has TRBV7-2 and TRBJ2-7; maybe TRBD1 (5 bases). Trimming stripped 8 bases from V and 6 bases from J, with 20 bases between. The length of the CDR3 is 14 residues. Per the germline V gene, CDR1 is SGHTA and CDR2 is FQGNSA. Here the CDR3 DNA reads TGTGCCAGCGGAAGGGGCAGAGCTCCCCCCGAGCAGTACTTC. Its protein is CASGRGRAPPEQYF.

This clone was found once. The chain joins TRBV6-1 to TRBJ1-2; no definite D call. Germline V gene sequence: CDR1 MNHNS, CDR2 SASEGT. The V gene lost 4 bases and the J gene lost 1 base, with 4 bases spanning the gap. This CDR3 contains 12 residues. CDR3 sequence (DNA): TGTGCCAGCAGTGCTTTTAACTATGGCTACACCTTC. The encoded protein is CASSAFNYGYTF.

This chain joins TRBV5-4 and TRBJ2-1, with D perhaps matching TRBD2 (5 bases). Trimming cost V 4 bases and J 9 bases, with 14 bases left between them. Germline V gene sequence: CDR1 SGHNT, CDR2 YYREEE (reference sequence). The CDR3 loop spans 13 amino acids. This CDR3 is CASSQDPAGEQFF. The CDR3 DNA reads TGTGCCAGCAGCCAGGACCCCGCGGGTGAGCAGTTCTTC.

The rearrangement joins TRBV25-1 to TRBJ2-5, with 7 bases that match TRBD2. V dropped 10 bases and J dropped 3; count of bases not matched to a gene: 8. The CDR3 totals 13 residues. Germline V gives CDR1 MGHDK, CDR2 SYGVNS. CDR3: CATVVAGEETQYF. The CDR3 nucleotides read TGTGCCACCGTTGTCGCGGGAGAAGAGACCCAGTACTTC.